Presented here are 29 T cell receptor beta chains from one specimen sequenced in a study of blood T cell repertoires in COVID-19. Clones were read by immunoSEQ multiplex PCR, and TCRdb kept only the in-frame ones, dropping some. The table shows more than 85,000 clones, with about nine tenths occurring only once. Sequenced input: peripheral blood. All receptors come from a woman in her 70s with acute or convalescent COVID-19.

The chain recombines TRBV10-3 with TRBJ2-1; 9 bases match TRBD2. V shed 2 bases and J 0 bases; nucleotides not matched to a gene: 8. Germline lookup yields CDR1 ENHRY and CDR2 SYGVKD. This CDR3 is 18 amino acids long. The CDR3 sequence: CAISEPPSGESSYNEQFF. In nucleotides, the CDR3 is TGTGCCATCAGTGAGCCCCCTAGCGGGGAGAGCTCCTACAATGAGCAGTTCTTC.

The V and J genes are TRBV5-6 and TRBJ1-2; D remains unclear. CDR1 is SGHDT and CDR2 is YYEEEE in the germline V gene. V was cut by 4 bases and J by 2 bases, with 15 bases left in between. This CDR3 is 15 amino acids long. The CDR3 nucleotides read TGTGCCAGCAGCAGTAGAGCCACCTTAAACTATGGCTACACCTTC. Residues: CASSSRATLNYGYTF.

This sequence joins TRBV27 and TRBJ2-1; 10 nucleotides match TRBD1. The CDR3 spans 18 residues. The germline V gene has CDR1 MNHEY and CDR2 SMNVEV (reference sequence). The V gene end was trimmed by 1 base and the J gene end by 9 bases; junction bases not matched to a gene: 15. The CDR3 region is CASSLWGQGTAGVSEQFF. The DNA for the CDR3 is TGTGCCAGCAGTTTATGGGGACAGGGGACAGCGGGAGTTAGTGAGCAGTTCTTC.

The rearrangement links TRBV5-1 to TRBJ2-1; 11 bases are shared with TRBD2. The CDR3 consists of 18 residues. The V and J ends lost 0 bases and 4 bases, in that order; junction bases with no gene match: 9. Germline CDR1 SGHRS, CDR2 YFSETQ. The CDR3 spells CASSLAGTSGPRYNEQFF. The DNA of the CDR3 is TGCGCCAGCAGCTTGGCCGGGACTAGCGGACCAAGGTACAATGAGCAGTTCTTC.

The chain has TRBV5-4 and TRBJ2-5; 7 bases agree with TRBD1. This CDR3 has 17 residues. The germline V gene has CDR1 SGHNT and CDR2 YYREEE (reference sequence). The V segment lost 2 bases and the J segment 1 base; nucleotides outside the gene matches: 11. The CDR3 nucleotides are TGTGCCAGCAGCTTAAGACAGGGTCAGAGAGGCCAAGAGACCCAGTACTTC. It codes for CASSLRQGQRGQETQYF.

DNA for the CDR3: TGCGCCAGCAGCTTGGTGATGGGGGACAGGACTTCCTCTGGGGCCAACGTCCTGACTTTC. This codes for CASSLVMGDRTSSGANVLTF. The chain carries TRBV5-1 and TRBJ2-6; TRBD1 aligns across 8 bases. Germline V gene sequence: CDR1 SGHRS, CDR2 YFSETQ. V lost 0 bases, J lost 0 bases, and 11 bases stayed unmatched. The CDR3 sequence is 20 residues long.

The chain has TRBV7-2 and TRBJ1-5; D gene ambiguous. This CDR3 has 14 residues. V dropped 5 bases and J dropped 6 bases, with 14 bases sitting between them. CDR1 and CDR2 from the germline V gene are SGHTA and FQGNSA. The CDR3 protein is CASSLSRERQPQHF. The DNA for the CDR3 is TGTGCCAGCAGCCTCAGTAGGGAGCGTCAGCCCCAGCATTTT.

The CDR3 protein is CAWSVIGTTQETQYF. The CDR3 bases are TGTGCCTGGAGTGTCATAGGGACTACCCAAGAGACCCAGTACTTC. V usage is TRBV30 and J usage is TRBJ2-5; TRBD2 agrees at 7 bases. Germline lookup yields CDR1 GTSNPN and CDR2 SVGIG (reference sequence). The CDR3 runs 15 residues. The J segment lost 1 base and the V segment lost 0 bases, leaving 5 bases of the junction unmatched.

The chain is built from TRBV18 and TRBJ1-5, with 7 bases matching TRBD1. CDR1 is KGHSH, CDR2 LQKENI, per germline. V gave up 3 bases and J gave up 4 bases; unmatched junction bases: 12. This CDR3 has 17 residues. CDR3 DNA: TGTGCCAGCTCACCTCGGGACAGCAGTATCCGGAATCAGCCCCAGCATTTT. Its translation is CASSPRDSSIRNQPQHF.

The chain combines TRBV28 with TRBJ2-2, with 10 bases matching TRBD2. Germline V CDR1 and CDR2: MDHEN, SYDVKM. The CDR3 covers 15 residues. With V trimmed by 6 bases and J by 2 bases, 3 bases remained unmatched. CDR3 sequence: CASRLAGVNTGELFF. CDR3 bases: TGTGCCAGCAGGCTAGCGGGGGTTAACACCGGGGAGCTGTTTTTT.

V and J are TRBV7-2 and TRBJ2-7, with 10 bases that match TRBD1. Per germline, CDR1 SGHTA and CDR2 FQGNSA. There are 15 residues in the CDR3. J was trimmed by 4 bases and V by 3 bases; bases with no gene match: 6. The CDR3: CASSFDRGRSYEQYF. In DNA form, the CDR3 reads TGTGCCAGCAGCTTCGACAGGGGGCGGTCTTACGAGCAGTACTTC.

V usage is TRBV24-1 and J usage is TRBJ2-2; 8 bases align to TRBD1. The ends lost 9 bases at V and 2 bases at J; junction bases unmatched: 7. The germline CDR1 and CDR2 sequences are KGHDR and SFDVKD. The CDR3 is made up of 15 amino acids. The CDR3 spells CATEGQGGNTGELFF. The DNA for the CDR3 is TGTGCCACCGAAGGACAGGGAGGTAACACCGGGGAGCTGTTTTTT.

This clone showed up just once. The rearrangement joins TRBV6-5 to TRBJ2-2; possibly TRBD1 for D (5 bases). V was pared by 6 bases and J by 1 base, with 6 bases between. Germline CDR1 MNHEY, CDR2 SVGAGI. The CDR3 runs to 13 residues. The CDR3 nucleotides read TGTGCCAGCAGAACAGGGAACACCGGGGAGCTGTTTTTT. As protein: CASRTGNTGELFF.

CDR3: CASSDGTGFRSPLHF. The CDR3 DNA is TGTGCCAGCAGTGACGGGACAGGCTTTCGGTCACCCCTCCACTTT. The gene calls are TRBV6-4 and TRBJ1-6, with TRBD1 matching 8 bases. Germline CDR1 is MRHNA and CDR2 is SNTAGT. J lost 10 bases, V lost 2 bases, and 7 bases had no gene match. CDR3 size: 15 residues.

For the CDR3, the DNA is TGTGCCAGCAGCTTAGGACCCACGGGGGACTCTGGAAACACCATATATTTT. It codes for CASSLGPTGDSGNTIYF. The chain recombines TRBV7-6 with TRBJ1-3; D perhaps matches TRBD1 (5 bases). V lost 1 base and J 0 bases, leaving 13 bases between the germline ends. This CDR3 comprises 17 residues. Germline values: CDR1 SGHVS, CDR2 FNYEAQ.

This clone was detected a few times. The genes are TRBV19 and TRBJ2-3; D perhaps matches TRBD2 (6 bases). Trimming removed 1 base at V and 2 bases at J, with 16 bases between. Germline assignment: CDR1 LNHDA and CDR2 SQIVND (reference sequence). This CDR3 has 17 residues. CDR3 in DNA: TGTGCCAGTAGTATAGTAGGAGCGGGTGTCGACACAGATACGCAGTATTTT. Protein product: CASSIVGAGVDTDTQYF. The entire variable domain, with the rest obtained from reference TRBV19 and TRBJ2-3, is as follows: DGGITQSPKYLFRKEGQNVTLSCEQNLNHDAMYWYRQDPGQGLRLIYYSQIVNDFQKGDIAEGYSVSREKKESFPLTVTSAQKNPTAFYLCASSIVGAGVDTDTQYFGPGTRLTVL.

This clone was detected a few times. This chain joins TRBV6-2 or TRBV6-3 and TRBJ1-5; D is possibly TRBD1 (5 bases). The V gene's germline CDR1 is MNHEY and CDR2 SVGEGT. With 2 bases removed from V and 7 bases from J, the gap between germline ends came to 12 bases. This CDR3 contains 14 residues. The CDR3 reads CASSYGGVGQPQHF. The CDR3 bases are TGTGCCAGCAGTTACGGAGGGGTAGGACAGCCCCAGCATTTT.

The DNA of the CDR3 is TGTGCCAGCAGTTTCGGTGGTATTAGTGAAGCTTTCTTT. Protein sequence: CASSFGGISEAFF. The chain has TRBV28 and TRBJ1-1; D gene ambiguous. Germline V lookup: CDR1 MDHEN, CDR2 SYDVKM. V lost 3 bases to trimming and J lost 7 bases, with 12 bases between them. The CDR3 loop spans 13 amino acids.

This chain uses TRBV12-3 or TRBV12-4 with TRBJ1-1; D perhaps matches TRBD1 (6 bases). The CDR3 spans 11 residues. V lost 3 bases, J lost 7 bases, and 6 bases lay in between. CDR3 in DNA: TGTGCCAGCAGTTTCAGGGGTGAAGCTTTCTTT. Protein sequence: CASSFRGEAFF.

This sequence joins TRBV2 and TRBJ1-6; weak D call: TRBD1 (6 bases). V was shortened by 5 bases and J by 7 bases, with 15 bases between the two germline ends. Germline CDR1 is SNHLY and CDR2 is FYNNEI. This CDR3 contains 15 residues. DNA for the CDR3: TGTGCCAGCAGTTTTGAGGCAGGGGTGAATTCACCCCTCCACTTT. Translation: CASSFEAGVNSPLHF.

The CDR3 here is CASSQLSSGGNIQYF. Written as DNA, the CDR3 is TGTGCCAGCAGCCAACTCTCTAGCGGGGGGAACATTCAGTACTTC. The chain joins TRBV14 to TRBJ2-4; 11 bases are a match to TRBD2. The junction had 4 bases not matched to a gene; V was cut back by 2 bases and J by 7 bases. Looked up from germline, CDR1 is SGHDN and CDR2 is FVKESK. The CDR3 extends over 15 amino acids.

The chain is built from TRBV2 and TRBJ1-2, with D perhaps matching TRBD1 (6 bases). The V end was cut by 9 bases, the J end by 1 base, with 15 bases between. This CDR3 is 14 amino acids long. Germline V lookup: CDR1 SNHLY, CDR2 FYNNEI. CDR3 bases: TGTGCCAGGGGAAACAGGGAATTTAACTATGGCTACACCTTC. It specifies CARGNREFNYGYTF.

J is TRBJ2-7 and V is TRBV27, with D perhaps TRBD1 (5 bases). V shed 2 bases and J shed 0 bases, with 8 bases lying between them. The CDR3 sequence is 14 residues long. CDR1 is MNHEY and CDR2 is SMNVEV in the germline V gene (reference sequence). CDR3 sequence reads: CASSLGATSYEQYF. The CDR3 DNA sequence: TGTGCCAGCAGTTTAGGGGCTACCTCCTACGAGCAGTACTTC.

The chain links TRBV5-1 to TRBJ2-3, with TRBD1 identical over 7 bases. The length of the CDR3 is 14 residues. CDR1 is SGHRS and CDR2 is YFSETQ in the germline V gene. The V gene end was trimmed by 3 bases and the J gene end by 2 bases; junction bases not matched to a gene: 3. The chain's CDR3 is CASSSGQLTDTQYF. In DNA form, the CDR3 reads TGCGCCAGCAGCTCGGGACAGCTCACAGATACGCAGTATTTT.

This chain connects TRBV7-2 to TRBJ2-3; D gene uncertain. Germline lookup yields CDR1 SGHTA and CDR2 FQGNSA. This CDR3 comprises 14 residues. Trimming took 3 bases from V and 1 from J, leaving 8 bases between them. CDR3 in amino acids: CASSFRPGTDTQYF. CDR3 DNA: TGTGCCAGCAGCTTTCGTCCGGGCACAGATACGCAGTATTTT.

The count of this clone is one. This sequence joins TRBV5-6 and TRBJ1-6, with 7 bases lining up with TRBD1. Germline V lookup: CDR1 SGHDT, CDR2 YYEEEE. CDR3 length equals 16 residues. Trimming cost V 2 bases and J 6 bases; bases outside gene matches: 8. The CDR3 sequence: CASSLQGGAVNSPLHF. The CDR3 region has the DNA TGTGCCAGCAGCTTACAAGGGGGCGCCGTTAATTCACCCCTCCACTTT.

The chain links TRBV18 to TRBJ1-2; TRBD1 agrees at 7 bases. Trimming at V came to 3 bases and at J to 0 bases, leaving 1 base not matched to a gene. From germline, CDR1 is KGHSH and CDR2 LQKENI. The CDR3 runs 14 residues. CDR3 coding DNA: TGTGCCAGCTCACCGGACAGGACTAACTATGGCTACACCTTC. It yields the protein CASSPDRTNYGYTF.

The rearrangement joins TRBV30 to TRBJ1-4; 7 bases align to TRBD1. Germline V gene data show CDR1 as GTSNPN and CDR2 as SVGIG (reference sequence). V lost 8 bases to trimming and J lost 6 bases; unmatched junction nucleotides: 6. The CDR3 consists of 12 residues. CDR3 amino acids: CAHRGFDEKLFF. The CDR3 DNA follows: TGTGCCCACAGGGGATTTGATGAAAAACTGTTTTTT.

This clone appeared a few times. Other DNA sequences within the sample encode an identical CDR3. The chain carries TRBV24-1 and TRBJ2-7; 8 bases fit TRBD1. This CDR3 has 15 residues. After removal of 4 bases from V and 2 bases from J, the junction contained 6 bases not matched to a gene. Germline assignment: CDR1 KGHDR and CDR2 SFDVKD. In DNA, the CDR3 is TGTGCCACCAGTGACCCCCGGGACAGGACCTACGAGCAGTACTTC. This gives the protein CATSDPRDRTYEQYF.